Listed below are T cell receptor beta chains from one sample, sequenced in a study of T-cell reconstitution after alpha-beta-depleted transplantation in children. From the PCR reads, TCRdb called clonotypes with MiXCR, one entry per CDR3 protein. The repertoire includes about 980,000 distinct CDR3 sequences, roughly 31% of them detected once, and approximately 30% sits in the top ten. This specimen consisted of PBMCs, mostly from graft donor cells, obtained 360 days after TCRalphabeta/CD19-depleted stem cell transplant. The receptors come from a boy younger than two who had a stem cell transplant for SCID, so the T cells may come from the graft donor. Both conserved end residues are trimmed from each CDR3.

>13|TRBV24-1|TRBJ1-5
ATSDSRTISQPQH
>13|TRBV20-1|TRBJ1-3
SANWGSLSGNTIY
>14|TRBV2|TRBJ2-2
ASSVSIRGGTGELF
>14|TRBV3-1|TRBJ2-1
ASSQGTSGGAGEQF
>11|TRBV28|TRBJ2-1
ASRISGGREQF
>14|TRBV20-1|TRBJ1-1
SAQNTLRGSQGKAF
>15|TRBV12-3/TRBV12-4|TRBJ2-1
ASSHGTGPVTYNEQF
>13|TRBV7-3|TRBJ2-2
ASSLLGGATGELF
>12|TRBV10-3|TRBJ2-3
AIAGSGGTDTQY
>12|TRBV29-1|TRBJ2-1
SVTDRGGYNEQF
>13|TRBV4-2|TRBJ2-5
ASSQDGTVQETQY
>18|TRBV4-1|TRBJ2-1
ASSKSHREAGGHTHNEQF
>13|TRBV6-5|TRBJ2-3
ASSNNRASTDTQY
>10|TRBV20-1|TRBJ2-7
SAGRGGYEQY
>13|TRBV12-3/TRBV12-4|TRBJ2-3
ASSLTGVPTDTQY
>12|TRBV20-1|TRBJ2-1
SPMGGPAINEQF
>11|TRBV5-1|TRBJ2-7
ASSFSFADEQY
>12|TRBV5-1|TRBJ2-3
ASSSGLAWDTQY
>14|TRBV20-1|TRBJ1-5
TPKVRRLGSNQPQH
>10|TRBV3-1|TRBJ2-3
ASSQVTKAQY
>14|TRBV5-1|TRBJ1-6
ASSLPSGTANSPLH
>8|TRBV20-1|TRBJ1-1
SASGFEAF
>13|TRBV11-1|TRBJ2-7
ASSSPGRGRDEQY
>9|TRBV7-9|TRBJ1-4
ASSNNEKLF
>14|TRBV12-3/TRBV12-4|TRBJ2-1
ASSLTRGGSYNEQF
>15|TRBV4-3|TRBJ1-3
ASSQDLGASSGNTIY
>10|TRBV15|TRBJ2-7
ATSHGGYEQY
>10|TRBV30|TRBJ2-7
AGAGDFYEQY
>11|TRBV4-3|TRBJ2-5
ASSQGLLETQY
>11|TRBV18|TRBJ2-7
ASSPLRGTEQY
>14|TRBV19|TRBJ1-1
ASSIDQDTVDTEAF
>13|TRBV12-3/TRBV12-4|TRBJ1-5
ASSPPRTARQPQH
>13|TRBV6-1|TRBJ2-3
ASALLAGSTDTQY
>14|TRBV12-3/TRBV12-4|TRBJ2-1
ASSGTSGSSYNEQF